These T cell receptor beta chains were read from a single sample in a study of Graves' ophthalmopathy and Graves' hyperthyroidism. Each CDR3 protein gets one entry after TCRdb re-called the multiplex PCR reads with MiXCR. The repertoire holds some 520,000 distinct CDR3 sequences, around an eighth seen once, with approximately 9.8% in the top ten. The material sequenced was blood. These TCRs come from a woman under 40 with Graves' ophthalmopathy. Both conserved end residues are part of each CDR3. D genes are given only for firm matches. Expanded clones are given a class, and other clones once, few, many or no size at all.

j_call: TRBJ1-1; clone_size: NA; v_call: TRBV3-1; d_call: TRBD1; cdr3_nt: TGTGCCAGCAGCCACCGGGACAGCGGGAACACTGAAGCTTTCTTC; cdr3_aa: CASSHRDSGNTEAFF
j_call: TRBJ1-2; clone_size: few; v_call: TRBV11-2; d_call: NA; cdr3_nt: TGTGCCAGCAGCTTAGATCTGGGAGCTAACTATGGCTACACCTTC; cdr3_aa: CASSLDLGANYGYTF
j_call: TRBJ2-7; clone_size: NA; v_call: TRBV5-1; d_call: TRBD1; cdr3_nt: TGCGCCAGCAGCGTGGGAGAGGCAGGGGGTTTCTACGAGCAGTACTTC; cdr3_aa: CASSVGEAGGFYEQYF
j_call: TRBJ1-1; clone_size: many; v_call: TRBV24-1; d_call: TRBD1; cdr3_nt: TGTGCCACATCTGATCCGGGACAGGGGGCAACTGAAGCTTTCTTT; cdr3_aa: CATSDPGQGATEAFF
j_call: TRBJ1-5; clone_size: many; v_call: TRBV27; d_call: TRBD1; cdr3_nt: TGTGCCAGCAGTGACCGACAGGGGGTAGGTCAGCCCCAGCATTTT; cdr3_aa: CASSDRQGVGQPQHF
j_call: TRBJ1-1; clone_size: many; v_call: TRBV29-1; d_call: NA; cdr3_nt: TGCAGCGCGGGGTCTTTCCGGGACGGTGAAGCTTTCTTT; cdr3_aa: CSAGSFRDGEAFF
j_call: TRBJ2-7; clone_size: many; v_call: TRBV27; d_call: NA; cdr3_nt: TGTGCCAGCAAACCTACGGTTTTACCCTACGAGCAGTACTTC; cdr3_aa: CASKPTVLPYEQYF
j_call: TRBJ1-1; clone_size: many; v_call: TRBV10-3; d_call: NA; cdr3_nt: TGTGCCATCAGTGAGTCGTCAGCGAACACTGAAGCTTTCTTT; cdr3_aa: CAISESSANTEAFF
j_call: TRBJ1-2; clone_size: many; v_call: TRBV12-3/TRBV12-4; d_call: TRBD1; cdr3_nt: TGTGCCAGCAGGGCAGAGGGGGCCTGGGGCTACACCTTC; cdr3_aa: CASRAEGAWGYTF
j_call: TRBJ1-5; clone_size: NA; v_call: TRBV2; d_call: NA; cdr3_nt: TGTGCCAGCAATGGTGGGGGGATTCAGCCCCAGCATTTT; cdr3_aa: CASNGGGIQPQHF
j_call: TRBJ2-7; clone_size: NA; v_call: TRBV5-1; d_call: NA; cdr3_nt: TGCGCCAGCAGCCGGGACACCCGCGACCCTTACGAGCAGTACTTC; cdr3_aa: CASSRDTRDPYEQYF
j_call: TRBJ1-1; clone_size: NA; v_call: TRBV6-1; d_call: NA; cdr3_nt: TGTGCCAGCCCAAAGGAGGCTGAAATTCGGTCGAACACTGAAGCTTTCTTT; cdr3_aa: CASPKEAEIRSNTEAFF
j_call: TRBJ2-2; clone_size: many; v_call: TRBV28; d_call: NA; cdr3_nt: TGTGCCAGCAGTACCTTCCTAGAGATCGGGGAGCTGTTTTTT; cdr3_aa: CASSTFLEIGELFF
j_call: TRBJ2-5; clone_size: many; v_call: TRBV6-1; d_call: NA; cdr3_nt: TGTGCCAGTCATCCTGCGGGGAGACAAGAGACCCAGTACTTC; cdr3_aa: CASHPAGRQETQYF
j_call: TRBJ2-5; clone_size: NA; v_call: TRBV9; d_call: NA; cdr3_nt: TGTGCCAGCAACCTCTGTGCGATCGGGGAGACCCAGTACTTC; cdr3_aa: CASNLCAIGETQYF
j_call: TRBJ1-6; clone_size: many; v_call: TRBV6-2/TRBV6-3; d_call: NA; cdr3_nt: TGTGCCAGCAGACCCCAGGGCAATTCACCCCTCCACTTT; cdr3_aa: CASRPQGNSPLHF
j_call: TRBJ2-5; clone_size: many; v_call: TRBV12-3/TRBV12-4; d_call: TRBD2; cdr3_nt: TGTGCCGGCAGAGGAAGCGGGACTGGAGTGAAGACCCAGTACTTC; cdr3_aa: CAGRGSGTGVKTQYF
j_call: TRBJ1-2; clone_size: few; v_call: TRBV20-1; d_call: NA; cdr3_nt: TGCAGTGCTAGAGTTCTGGGAACCGACCGCTATGGCTACACCTTC; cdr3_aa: CSARVLGTDRYGYTF
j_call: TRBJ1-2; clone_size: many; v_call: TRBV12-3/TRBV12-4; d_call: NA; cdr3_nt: TGTGCCAGCAGTTCCCAGGGAAGGGGGACCTATGGCTACACCTTC; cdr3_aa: CASSSQGRGTYGYTF
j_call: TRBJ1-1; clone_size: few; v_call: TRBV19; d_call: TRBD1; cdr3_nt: TGTGCCAGTAGTCTAGGGACAGGCCAAAAAGCTTTCTTT; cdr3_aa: CASSLGTGQKAFF
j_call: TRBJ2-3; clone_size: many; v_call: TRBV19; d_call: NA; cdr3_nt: TGTGCCAGCAAACCGGGCCTTTACACAGATACGCAGTATTTT; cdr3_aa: CASKPGLYTDTQYF
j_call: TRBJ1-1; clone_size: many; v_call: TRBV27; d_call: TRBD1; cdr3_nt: TGTGCCAGCAGTCCCGACAGGGGCGCGTCTGAAGCTTTCTTT; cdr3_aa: CASSPDRGASEAFF
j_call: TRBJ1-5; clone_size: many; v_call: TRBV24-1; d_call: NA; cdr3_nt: TGTGCCACCAGTGCCGGAACCCTTTATAGCAATCAGCCCCAGCATTTT; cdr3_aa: CATSAGTLYSNQPQHF
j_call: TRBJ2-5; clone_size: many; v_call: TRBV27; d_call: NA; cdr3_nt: TGTGCCAGCAGTTTCCCCGGGAGAGGGCGGGAACCCTCCAAACAAAAGGGGACCCAGTACTTC; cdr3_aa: CASSFPGRGREPSKQKGTQYF